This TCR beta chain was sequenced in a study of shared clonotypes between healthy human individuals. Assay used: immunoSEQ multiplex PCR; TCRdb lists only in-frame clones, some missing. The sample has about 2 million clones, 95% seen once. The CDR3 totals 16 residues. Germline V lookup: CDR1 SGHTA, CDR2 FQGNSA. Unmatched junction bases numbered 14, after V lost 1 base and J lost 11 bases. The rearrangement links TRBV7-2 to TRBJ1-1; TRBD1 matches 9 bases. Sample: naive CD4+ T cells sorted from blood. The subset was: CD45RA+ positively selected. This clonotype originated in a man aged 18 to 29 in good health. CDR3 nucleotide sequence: TGTGCCAGCAGCTTAGTTGATATGGGACAGGGTGGTAGGGCTTTCTTT. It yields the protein CASSLVDMGQGGRAFF.